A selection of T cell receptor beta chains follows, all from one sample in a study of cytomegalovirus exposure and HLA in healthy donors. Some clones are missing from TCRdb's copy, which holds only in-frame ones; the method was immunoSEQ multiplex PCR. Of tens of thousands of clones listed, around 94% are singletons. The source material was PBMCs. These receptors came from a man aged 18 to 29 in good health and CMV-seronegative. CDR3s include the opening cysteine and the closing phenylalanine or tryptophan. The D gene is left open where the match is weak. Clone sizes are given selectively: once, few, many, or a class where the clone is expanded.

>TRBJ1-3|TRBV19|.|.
CASSLQKRRGNTIYF
TGTGCCAGTAGTTTACAGAAACGGCGTGGAAACACCATATATTTT
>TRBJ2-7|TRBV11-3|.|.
CASRAGYEQYF
TGTGCCAGCAGAGCCGGCTACGAGCAGTACTTC
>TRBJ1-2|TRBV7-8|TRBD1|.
CASSPRPGQGGNGYTF
TGTGCCAGCAGCCCACGACCGGGACAGGGGGGGAATGGCTACACCTTC
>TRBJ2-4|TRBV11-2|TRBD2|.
CASTYRPTSGGGNIQYF
TGTGCCAGCACCTATCGCCCGACTAGCGGTGGGGGGAACATTCAGTACTTC
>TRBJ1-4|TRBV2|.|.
CASEQGGYEKLFF
TGTGCCAGCGAACAGGGAGGGTATGAAAAACTGTTTTTT
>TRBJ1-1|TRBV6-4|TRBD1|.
CASRRGQGAGTEAFF
TGTGCCAGCAGACGAGGACAGGGGGCAGGGACTGAAGCTTTCTTT
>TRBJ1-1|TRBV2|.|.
CATRTDGTEAFF
TGTGCCACCAGGACAGATGGGACTGAAGCTTTCTTT
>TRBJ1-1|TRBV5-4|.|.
CAARVIGSGDTEAFF
TGTGCCGCCCGGGTGATTGGGAGCGGTGACACTGAAGCTTTCTTT
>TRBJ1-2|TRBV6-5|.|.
CASSYRENYGYTF
TGTGCCAGCAGTTATCGGGAAAACTATGGCTACACCTTC
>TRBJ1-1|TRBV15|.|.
CATSRDEGLLNTEAFF
TGTGCCACCAGCAGAGACGAAGGACTGCTGAACACTGAAGCTTTCTTT
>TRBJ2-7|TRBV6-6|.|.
CASRNDRFYEQYF
TGTGCCAGCAGGAACGACAGGTTCTACGAGCAGTACTTC
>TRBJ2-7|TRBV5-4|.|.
CASSLWGLEQYF
TGTGCCAGCAGCTTGTGGGGGCTCGAGCAGTACTTC
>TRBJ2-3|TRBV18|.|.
CASSRDIADTQYF
TGTGCCAGCTCACGGGACATCGCAGATACGCAGTATTTT
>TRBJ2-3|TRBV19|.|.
CASSIGRGMLSTDTQYF
TGTGCCAGTAGTATAGGTAGGGGCATGCTCAGCACAGATACGCAGTATTTT
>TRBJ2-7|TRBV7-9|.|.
CASSLTGEEQYF
TGTGCCAGCAGCTTAACCGGGGAGGAGCAGTACTTC
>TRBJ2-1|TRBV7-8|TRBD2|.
CASSWSGNNEQFF
TGTGCCAGCAGCTGGAGCGGGAACAATGAGCAGTTCTTC
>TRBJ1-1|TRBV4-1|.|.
CASSPTRTRSGEAFF
TGCGCCAGCAGCCCGACCCGGACACGGTCCGGAGAAGCTTTCTTT
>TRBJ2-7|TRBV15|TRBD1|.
CATSRDGRTGLDEQYF
TGTGCCACCAGCAGAGACGGTCGGACAGGTCTGGACGAGCAGTACTTC
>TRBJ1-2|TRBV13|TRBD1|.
CASSTAGTGGRGYGYTF
TGTGCCAGCAGCACCGCCGGGACAGGGGGTCGGGGCTATGGCTACACCTTC
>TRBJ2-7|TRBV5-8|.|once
CASSLYGRESYEQYF
TGTGCCAGCAGCTTATATGGGCGAGAGTCCTACGAGCAGTACTTC
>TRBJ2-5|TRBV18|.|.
CASSSPRGASETQYF
TGTGCCAGCTCGTCCCCCCGGGGGGCTTCGGAGACCCAGTACTTC
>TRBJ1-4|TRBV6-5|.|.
CASSYSKGAGNEKLFF
TGTGCCAGCAGTTACTCGAAAGGGGCTGGTAATGAAAAACTGTTTTTT
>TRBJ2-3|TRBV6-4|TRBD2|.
CASSVSGGADTQYF
TGTGCCAGCAGTGTTAGCGGGGGGGCAGATACGCAGTATTTT
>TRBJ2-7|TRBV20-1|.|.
CSASGNYEQYF
TGCAGTGCTAGCGGGAACTACGAGCAGTACTTC
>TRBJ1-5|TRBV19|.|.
CASSWASYSNQPQHF
TGTGCCAGTAGTTGGGCATCCTATAGCAATCAGCCCCAGCATTTT
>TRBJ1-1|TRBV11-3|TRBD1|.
CASSPQTGTGGNTEAFF
TGTGCCAGCAGTCCTCAAACCGGGACAGGGGGGAACACTGAAGCTTTCTTT
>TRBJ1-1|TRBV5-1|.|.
CASRVQGSNTEAFF
TGCGCCAGCAGGGTACAGGGTTCCAACACTGAAGCTTTCTTT
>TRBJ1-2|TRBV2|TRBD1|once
CASSGQGNYGYTF
TGTGCCAGCAGTGGACAGGGGAACTATGGCTACACCTTC
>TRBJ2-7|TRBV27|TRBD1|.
CASSTGTGGYEQYF
TGTGCCAGCAGTACCGGGACAGGGGGGTACGAGCAGTACTTC
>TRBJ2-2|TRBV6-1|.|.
CASRQGQRDTGELFF
TGTGCCAGCAGGCAGGGGCAGAGGGACACCGGGGAGCTGTTTTTT
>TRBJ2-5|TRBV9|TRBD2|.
CASSEGLAAYQETQYF
TGTGCCAGCAGCGAAGGACTAGCGGCCTACCAAGAGACCCAGTACTTC
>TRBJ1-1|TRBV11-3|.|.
CASSLDQGPTEAFF
TGTGCCAGCAGCTTAGATCAGGGGCCCACTGAAGCTTTCTTT
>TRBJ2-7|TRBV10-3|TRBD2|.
CAISVPSGGTYEQYF
TGTGCCATCAGCGTACCTAGCGGGGGTACCTACGAGCAGTACTTC
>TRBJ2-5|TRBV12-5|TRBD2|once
CASGLALRLAAKETQYF
TGTGCTAGTGGTTTGGCCCTGAGACTAGCGGCAAAAGAGACCCAGTACTTC
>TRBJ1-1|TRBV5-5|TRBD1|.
CASSSGGARKTEAFF
TGTGCCAGCAGCTCAGGGGGCGCCAGAAAAACTGAAGCTTTCTTT
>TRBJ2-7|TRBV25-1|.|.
CASSESGGYYEQYF
TGTGCCAGCAGTGAATCTGGCGGCTACTACGAGCAGTACTTC
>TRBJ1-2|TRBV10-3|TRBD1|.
CAISAGGSGTGESGYGYTF
TGTGCCATCAGCGCGGGTGGATCCGGGACAGGGGAGAGCGGCTATGGCTACACCTTC
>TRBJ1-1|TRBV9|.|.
CASSEEDRNTEAFF
TGTGCCAGCAGCGAGGAGGACCGAAACACTGAAGCTTTCTTT
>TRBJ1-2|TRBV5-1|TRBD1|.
CASSRQGGRDGYTF
TGCGCCAGCAGCAGGCAGGGGGGCCGGGATGGCTACACCTTC
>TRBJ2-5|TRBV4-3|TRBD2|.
CASSQESSGAEEAQYF
TGCGCCAGCAGCCAAGAAAGTAGCGGGGCGGAAGAGGCCCAGTACTTC
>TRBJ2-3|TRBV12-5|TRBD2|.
CASGPSGGADTQYF
TGTGCTAGTGGTCCTAGCGGGGGGGCAGATACGCAGTATTTT
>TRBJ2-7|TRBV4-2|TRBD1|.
CASSQTRDRVHEQYF
TGTGCCAGCAGCCAAACCCGGGACAGGGTCCACGAGCAGTACTTC
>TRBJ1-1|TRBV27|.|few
CASSLGQMNTEAFF
TGTGCCAGCAGTTTGGGGCAGATGAACACTGAAGCTTTCTTT
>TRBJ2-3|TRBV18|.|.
CASSPAAHTDTQYF
TGTGCCAGCTCACCTGCGGCTCACACAGATACGCAGTATTTT
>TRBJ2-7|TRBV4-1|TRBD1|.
CASSQDPGQSGSYEQYF
TGCGCCAGCAGCCAAGATCCGGGACAGTCGGGCTCCTACGAGCAGTACTTC
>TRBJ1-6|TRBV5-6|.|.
CASSLTQPSSYNSPLHF
TGTGCCAGCAGCCTTACACAGCCAAGCTCCTATAATTCACCCCTCCACTTT
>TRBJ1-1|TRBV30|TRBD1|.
CAWSSYWDSRYTEAFF
TGTGCCTGGAGTTCATACTGGGACAGCAGATACACTGAAGCTTTCTTT
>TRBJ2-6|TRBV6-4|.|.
CASSTRFGANVLTF
TGTGCCAGCAGTACTAGATTCGGGGCCAACGTCCTGACTTTC
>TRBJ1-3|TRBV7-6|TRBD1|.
CASSPRTGKNGNTIYF
TGTGCCAGCAGCCCCCGGACAGGGAAAAATGGAAACACCATATATTTT
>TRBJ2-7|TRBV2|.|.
CASREIQGEQYF
TGTGCCAGCAGGGAAATACAGGGAGAGCAGTACTTC
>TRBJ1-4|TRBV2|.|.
CASSPNIATNEKLFF
TGTGCCAGCAGTCCCAACATTGCAACTAATGAAAAACTGTTTTTT
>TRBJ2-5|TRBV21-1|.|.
CASSKGSREETQYF
TGTGCCAGCAGCAAAGGATCCAGGGAAGAGACCCAGTACTTC
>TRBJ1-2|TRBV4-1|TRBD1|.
CASSLRGQGEYGYTF
TGCGCCAGCAGCCTACGGGGACAGGGGGAATATGGCTACACCTTC
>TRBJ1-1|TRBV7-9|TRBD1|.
CASSLAQGAFTEAFF
TGTGCCAGCAGCTTAGCTCAGGGGGCCTTCACTGAAGCTTTCTTT
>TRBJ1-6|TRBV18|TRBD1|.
CASSGQSNSPLHF
TGTGCCAGCTCGGGACAGAGTAATTCACCCCTCCACTTT
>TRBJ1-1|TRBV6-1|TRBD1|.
CASSKAPGQVNTEAFF
TGTGCCAGCAGTAAAGCGCCGGGACAGGTGAACACTGAAGCTTTCTTT